A single sample gave rise to the 20 T cell receptor beta chains below, sequenced in a study of blood T cell repertoires in COVID-19. TCRdb's table, derived via immunoSEQ multiplex PCR, lists solely in-frame clones and lacks some. The sample contains around 210,000 clones, around 84% of which appear only once. Material: peripheral blood. These receptors were obtained from a human donor in a cohort sampled during active COVID-19.

The chain links TRBV2 to TRBJ2-7; TRBD2 agrees at 10 bases. CDR1 and CDR2 (germline): SNHLY, FYNNEI. J gave up 3 bases and V 8 bases, and 13 bases lay outside the gene matches. This CDR3 spans 16 amino acids. The CDR3 spells CASDGGTRTSGYEQYF. In DNA, the CDR3 is TGTGCCAGCGACGGGGGCACCAGGACTAGCGGCTACGAGCAGTACTTC.

The V and J genes are TRBV27 and TRBJ2-7, with 7 bases identical to TRBD1. Germline V gene sequence: CDR1 MNHEY, CDR2 SMNVEV (reference sequence). V gave up 5 bases and J gave up 4 bases; unmatched junction bases: 11. The CDR3 totals 15 residues. DNA for the CDR3: TGTGCCAGCAGTACCCGACAGGGAAAGGCGTACGAGCAGTACTTC. Protein: CASSTRQGKAYEQYF.

The gene calls are TRBV12-3 or TRBV12-4 and TRBJ1-1; D not resolved. The CDR3 spans 12 residues. The germline V and J ends were trimmed by 6 bases and 0 bases, with 5 bases remaining between them. The chain's CDR3 is CASRALNTEAFF. For the CDR3, the DNA is TGTGCCAGCAGGGCATTGAACACTGAAGCTTTCTTT.

J is TRBJ2-4 and V is TRBV15; 7 bases map to TRBD1. Germline-derived CDR1 and CDR2 are LNHNV and YYDKDF (reference sequence). Trimming took 3 bases from V and 0 from J; bases not matched to a gene: 8. The CDR3 runs 17 residues. As DNA, the CDR3 is TGTGCCACCAGCAGGTACCAGGGGGACATAGCCAAAAACATTCAGTACTTC. Its protein is CATSRYQGDIAKNIQYF.

This sequence joins TRBV15 and TRBJ2-2; 10 nucleotides align to TRBD2. This CDR3 has 18 amino acids. With V trimmed by 1 base and J by 1 base, 6 bases remained unmatched. Germline values: CDR1 LNHNV, CDR2 YYDKDF (reference sequence). In DNA form, the CDR3 reads TGTGCCACCAGCAGAGGACCAAGGACTAGCGGGAACACCGGGGAGCTGTTTTTT. Encoded protein: CATSRGPRTSGNTGELFF.

Details on this clone: This sample also contains other DNA sequences that code for the same CDR3. This chain joins TRBV5-4 and TRBJ1-3; the D is unclear. The V end was cut by 4 bases, the J end by 4 bases, with 15 bases between. The CDR3 loop spans 15 amino acids. The V gene's germline CDR1 is SGHNT and CDR2 YYREEE (reference sequence). CDR3 amino acids: CASSPGRGLGNTIYF. For the CDR3, the DNA is TGTGCCAGCAGCCCCGGACGGGGATTAGGAAACACCATATATTTT.

J is TRBJ2-1 and V is TRBV29-1; D ambiguous. Trimming took 3 bases from V and 0 from J, leaving 12 bases between them. This CDR3 comprises 15 residues. Germline V lookup: CDR1 SQVTM, CDR2 ANQGSEA. The CDR3: CSVEGSYYSYNEQFF. In DNA form, the CDR3 reads TGCAGCGTTGAGGGCTCCTATTACTCCTACAATGAGCAGTTCTTC.

This clone showed up just once. The V and J genes are TRBV5-1 and TRBJ2-3, with TRBD2 matching over 7 bases. The CDR3 extends over 16 amino acids. CDR1 and CDR2 (germline): SGHRS, YFSETQ. After removal of 3 bases from V and 2 bases from J, the junction contained 9 bases not matched to a gene. The DNA for the CDR3 is TGCGCCAGCAGCTGGACGGGCGGGAGCATCACAGATACGCAGTATTTT. Translated: CASSWTGGSITDTQYF.

The genes are TRBV3-1 (or the pseudogene TRBV3-2) and TRBJ2-2; 9 bases fit TRBD1. J gave up 5 bases and V 0 bases, and 7 bases lay outside the gene matches. Germline CDR1 reads LGHDT; CDR2 reads YNNKEL (reference sequence). This CDR3 region has 17 residues. In DNA, the CDR3 is TGTGCCAGCAGCCAAGACACAGGGGGCGTCTATACCGGGGAGCTGTTTTTT. It yields the protein CASSQDTGGVYTGELFF.

The rearrangement links TRBV4-2 to TRBJ2-1, with D possibly matching TRBD2 (8 bases). V lost 1 base to trimming and J lost 10 bases, with 20 bases between them. The CDR3 loop spans 16 amino acids. CDR1 and CDR2 from the germline V gene are LGHNA and YNFKEQ. The CDR3 loop is CASSQVKTGGGGEQFF. The CDR3 DNA is TGTGCCAGCAGCCAAGTCAAAACGGGAGGGGGCGGAGAGCAGTTCTTC.

V and J are TRBV5-1 and TRBJ2-7, with 8 positions matching TRBD1. Looked up from germline, CDR1 is SGHRS and CDR2 is YFSETQ. V shed 5 bases and J 1 base; nucleotides not matched to a gene: 2. The CDR3 covers 13 residues. CDR3 nucleotides: TGCGCCAGCAGGCGGACAGGGTCCTACGAGCAGTACTTC. Translated: CASRRTGSYEQYF. Drawing the rest from reference TRBV5-1 and TRBJ2-7, the complete variable domain is KAGVTQTPRYLIKTRGQQVTLSCSPISGHRSVSWYQQTPGQGLQFLFEYFSETQRNKGNFPGRFSGRQFSNSRSEMNVSTLELGDSALYLCASRRTGSYEQYFGPGTRLTVT.

The CDR3 DNA reads as TGTGCCAGCAGGGGGACAGGACAGCGTGAGCAGTACTTC. It translates to CASRGTGQREQYF. The chain employs TRBV2 and TRBJ2-7, with 8 bases fitting TRBD1. The CDR3 totals 13 residues. The trim removed 6 bases at V and 7 bases at J, leaving 8 bases unmatched. From germline, CDR1 is SNHLY and CDR2 FYNNEI.

The chain is built from TRBV18 and TRBJ1-2; D is unresolved. This CDR3 spans 16 amino acids. Germline lookup yields CDR1 KGHSH and CDR2 LQKENI. The V end lost 0 bases, the J end lost 0 bases, and 11 bases lay between the germline ends. CDR3 sequence: CASSPPPGIANYGYTF. The DNA for the CDR3 is TGTGCCAGCTCACCACCGCCGGGGATCGCTAACTATGGCTACACCTTC.

The chain is built from TRBV4-1 and TRBJ1-3; no reliable D call. V was clipped by 1 base and J by 3 bases, with 16 bases between them. This CDR3 has 17 amino acids. Germline CDR1 is MGHRA and CDR2 is YSYEKL. This chain's CDR3 is CASSQVLRRSRGNTIYF. The CDR3 region has the DNA TGCGCCAGCAGCCAAGTGTTACGGAGATCCCGTGGAAACACCATATATTTT.

The genes are TRBV6-5 and TRBJ1-5; the match to TRBD1 covers 7 bases. The CDR3 contains 14 residues. Looked up from germline, CDR1 is MNHEY and CDR2 is SVGAGI. V lost 4 bases and J lost 8; bases outside the gene matches: 8. The DNA for the CDR3 is TGTGCCAGCAGTTTCAACAGGGGTTTCAAGCCCCAGCATTTT. Encoded protein: CASSFNRGFKPQHF.

CDR3 sequence reads: CAWSTTSGIVEQFF. The CDR3 nucleotides read TGTGCCTGGAGTACCACTAGCGGGATAGTCGAGCAGTTCTTC. J is TRBJ2-1 and V is TRBV30; 10 bases align to TRBD2. In germline, CDR1 is GTSNPN, CDR2 SVGIG (reference sequence). The junction had 8 bases not matched to a gene; V was cut back by 2 bases and J by 10 bases. The CDR3 covers 14 residues.

The chain has TRBV3-1 (or the pseudogene TRBV3-2) and TRBJ2-1; 8 bases agree with TRBD2. The junction had 10 bases not matched to a gene; V was cut back by 2 bases and J by 7 bases. The CDR3 is made up of 16 amino acids. From germline, CDR1 is LGHDT and CDR2 YNNKEL (reference sequence). CDR3 nucleotides: TGTGCCAGCAGCCAAAGCCCTAGCGGGCCACTTAATGAGCAGTTCTTC. As protein: CASSQSPSGPLNEQFF.

The genes are TRBV4-1 and TRBJ2-6, with 7 bases that match TRBD1. The CDR3 sequence is 17 residues long. Germline-derived CDR1 and CDR2 are MGHRA and YSYEKL. The J segment lost 0 bases and the V segment lost 4 bases, leaving 6 bases of the junction unmatched. For the CDR3, the DNA is TGCGCCAGCAGCCCAGGGACAGCATACTCTGGGGCCAACGTCCTGACTTTC. Amino acid sequence: CASSPGTAYSGANVLTF.

This chain uses TRBV15 with TRBJ1-5; D possibly corresponds to TRBD1 (6 bases). The V gene's germline CDR1 is LNHNV and CDR2 YYDKDF (reference sequence). This CDR3 spans 16 amino acids. The V and J ends lost 1 base and 6 bases respectively, with 16 bases between them. For the CDR3, the DNA is TGTGCCACCAGCAGAGCGCAGGGGTCTTATAGTCAGCCCCAGCATTTT. It translates to CATSRAQGSYSQPQHF.

V and J are TRBV27 and TRBJ2-2, with 9 bases lining up with TRBD1. In germline, CDR1 is MNHEY, CDR2 SMNVEV (reference sequence). The CDR3 runs to 21 residues. Germline trimming cut 4 bases from V and 5 bases from J; bases unmatched to any gene: 23. The CDR3 DNA sequence: TGTGCCAGCAGTTATCGCCTCCCGGGACAGGGTGTGGGACTACCTACCGGGGAGCTGTTTTTT. Translating it yields CASSYRLPGQGVGLPTGELFF.